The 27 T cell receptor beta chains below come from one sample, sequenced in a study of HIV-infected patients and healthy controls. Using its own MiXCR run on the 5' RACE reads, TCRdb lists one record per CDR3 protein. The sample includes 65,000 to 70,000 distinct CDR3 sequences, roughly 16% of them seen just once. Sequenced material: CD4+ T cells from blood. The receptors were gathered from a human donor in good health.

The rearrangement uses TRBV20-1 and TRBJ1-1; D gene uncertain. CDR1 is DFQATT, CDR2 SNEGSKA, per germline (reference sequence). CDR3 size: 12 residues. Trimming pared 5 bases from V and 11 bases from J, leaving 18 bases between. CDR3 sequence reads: CSAQNGPPGAFF. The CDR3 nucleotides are TGCAGTGCTCAAAACGGGCCCCCCGGCGCTTTCTTT.

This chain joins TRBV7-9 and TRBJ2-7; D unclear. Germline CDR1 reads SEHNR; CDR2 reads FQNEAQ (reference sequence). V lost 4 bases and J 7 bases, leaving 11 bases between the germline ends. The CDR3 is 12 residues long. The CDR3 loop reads CASSSATREQYF. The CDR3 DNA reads TGTGCCAGCAGCTCAGCGACGAGGGAGCAGTACTTC. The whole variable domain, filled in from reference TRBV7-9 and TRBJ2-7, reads DTGVSQNPRHKITKRGQNVTFRCDPISEHNRLYWYRQTLGQGPEFLTYFQNEAQLEKSRLLSDRFSAERPKGSFSTLEIQRTEQGDSAMYLCASSSATREQYFGPGTRLTVT.

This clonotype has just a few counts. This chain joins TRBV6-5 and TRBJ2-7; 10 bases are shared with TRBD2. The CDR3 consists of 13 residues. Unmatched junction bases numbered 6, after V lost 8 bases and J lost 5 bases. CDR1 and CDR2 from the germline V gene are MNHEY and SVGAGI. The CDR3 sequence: CASGTSVRNEQYF. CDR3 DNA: TGTGCCAGCGGGACTAGCGTGAGGAACGAGCAGTACTTC.

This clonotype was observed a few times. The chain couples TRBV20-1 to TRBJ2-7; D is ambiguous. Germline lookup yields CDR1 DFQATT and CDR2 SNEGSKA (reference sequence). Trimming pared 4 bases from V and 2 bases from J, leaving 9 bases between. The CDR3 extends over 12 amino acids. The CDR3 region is CSAIEQPYEQYF. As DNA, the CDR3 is TGCAGTGCTATAGAACAGCCCTACGAGCAGTACTTC.

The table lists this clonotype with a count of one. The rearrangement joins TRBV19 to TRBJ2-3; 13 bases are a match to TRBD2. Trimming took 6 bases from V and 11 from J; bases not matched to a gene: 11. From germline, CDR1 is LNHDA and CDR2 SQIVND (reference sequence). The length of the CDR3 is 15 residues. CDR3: CASRQLAGGSPVQYF. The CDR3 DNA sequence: TGTGCCAGTAGACAACTAGCGGGAGGGTCTCCTGTGCAGTATTTT.

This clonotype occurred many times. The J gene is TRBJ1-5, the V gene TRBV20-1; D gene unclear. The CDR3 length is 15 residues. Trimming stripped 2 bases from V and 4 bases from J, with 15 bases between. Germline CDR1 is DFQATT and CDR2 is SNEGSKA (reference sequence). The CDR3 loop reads CSARRPELNNQPQHF. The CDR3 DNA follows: TGCAGTGCTAGAAGGCCTGAGTTAAATAATCAGCCCCAGCATTTT.

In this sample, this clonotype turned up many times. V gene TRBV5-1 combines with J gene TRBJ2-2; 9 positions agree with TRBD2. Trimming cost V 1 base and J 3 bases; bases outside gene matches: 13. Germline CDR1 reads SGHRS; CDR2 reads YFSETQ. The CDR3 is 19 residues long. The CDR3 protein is CASSLQGVSGRLYTGELFF. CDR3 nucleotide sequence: TGCGCCAGCAGCTTGCAGGGGGTTAGCGGGAGACTTTACACCGGGGAGCTGTTTTTT.

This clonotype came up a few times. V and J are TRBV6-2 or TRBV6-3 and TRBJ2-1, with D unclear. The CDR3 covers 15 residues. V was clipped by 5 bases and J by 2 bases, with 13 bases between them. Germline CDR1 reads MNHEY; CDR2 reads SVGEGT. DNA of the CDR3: TGTGCCAGCAGTCAGAGGCGTACCGCCTACAATGAGCAGTTCTTC. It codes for CASSQRRTAYNEQFF.

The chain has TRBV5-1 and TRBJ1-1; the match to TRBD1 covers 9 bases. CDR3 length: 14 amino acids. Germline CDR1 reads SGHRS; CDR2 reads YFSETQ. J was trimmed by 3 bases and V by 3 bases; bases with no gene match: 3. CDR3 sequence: CASSWGQGYTEAFF. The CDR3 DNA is TGCGCCAGCAGCTGGGGACAGGGATACACTGAAGCTTTCTTT.

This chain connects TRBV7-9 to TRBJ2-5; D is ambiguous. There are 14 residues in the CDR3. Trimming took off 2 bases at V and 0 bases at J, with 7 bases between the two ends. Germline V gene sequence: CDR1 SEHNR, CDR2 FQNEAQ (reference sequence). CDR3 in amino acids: CASSLKRNQETQYF. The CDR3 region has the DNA TGTGCCAGCAGCTTAAAACGCAACCAAGAGACCCAGTACTTC.

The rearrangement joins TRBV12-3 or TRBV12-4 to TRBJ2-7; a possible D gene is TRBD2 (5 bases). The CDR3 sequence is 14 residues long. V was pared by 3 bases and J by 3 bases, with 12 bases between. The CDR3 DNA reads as TGTGCCAGCAGTTTGTATGAGGGAAACTACGAGCAGTACTTC. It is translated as CASSLYEGNYEQYF.

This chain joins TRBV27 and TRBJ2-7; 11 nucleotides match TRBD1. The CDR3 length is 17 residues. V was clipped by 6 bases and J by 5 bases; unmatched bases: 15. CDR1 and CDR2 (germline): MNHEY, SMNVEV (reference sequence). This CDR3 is CASRLLGGWTGGDEQYF. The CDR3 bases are TGTGCCAGCAGACTCTTGGGAGGTTGGACAGGGGGCGACGAGCAGTACTTC.

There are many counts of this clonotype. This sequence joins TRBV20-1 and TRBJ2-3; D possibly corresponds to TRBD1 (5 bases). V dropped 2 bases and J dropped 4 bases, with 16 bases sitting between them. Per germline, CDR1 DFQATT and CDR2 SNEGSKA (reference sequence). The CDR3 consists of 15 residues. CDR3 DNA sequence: TGCAGTGCTAGAAGGGGCAGGACCCCTCCAGATACGCAGTATTTT. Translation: CSARRGRTPPDTQYF.

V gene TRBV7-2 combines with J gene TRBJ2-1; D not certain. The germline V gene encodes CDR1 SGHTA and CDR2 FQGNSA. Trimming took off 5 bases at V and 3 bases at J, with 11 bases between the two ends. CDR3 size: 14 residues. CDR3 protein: CASSPRTGYNEQFF. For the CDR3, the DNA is TGTGCCAGCAGCCCTCGGACGGGCTACAATGAGCAGTTCTTC. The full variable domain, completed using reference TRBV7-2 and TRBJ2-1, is GAGVSQSPSNKVTEKGKDVELRCDPISGHTALYWYRQSLGQGLEFLIYFQGNSAPDKSGLPSDRFSAERTGGSVSTLTIQRTQQEDSAVYLCASSPRTGYNEQFFGPGTRLTVL.

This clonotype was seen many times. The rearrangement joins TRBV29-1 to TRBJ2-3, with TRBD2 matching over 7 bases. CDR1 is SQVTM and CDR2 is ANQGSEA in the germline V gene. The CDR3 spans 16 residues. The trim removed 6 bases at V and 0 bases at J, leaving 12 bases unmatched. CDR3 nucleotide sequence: TGCAGCGTCGAAAAACGACTAGCCCTTAGCACAGATACGCAGTATTTT. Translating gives CSVEKRLALSTDTQYF.

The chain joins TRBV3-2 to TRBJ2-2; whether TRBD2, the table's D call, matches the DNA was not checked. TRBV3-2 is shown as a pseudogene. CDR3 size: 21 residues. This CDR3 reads CARGPAQEILAGDANTGELFF. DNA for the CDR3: TGTGCCAGAGGTCCTGCCCAGGAAATACTAGCGGGAGACGCGAACACCGGGGAGCTGTTTTTT.

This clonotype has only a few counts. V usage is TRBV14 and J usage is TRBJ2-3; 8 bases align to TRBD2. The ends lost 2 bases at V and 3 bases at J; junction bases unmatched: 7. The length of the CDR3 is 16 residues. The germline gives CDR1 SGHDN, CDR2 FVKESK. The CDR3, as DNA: TGTGCCAGCAGCCAACAAGGGACTAGTACGACAGATACGCAGTATTTT. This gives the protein CASSQQGTSTTDTQYF. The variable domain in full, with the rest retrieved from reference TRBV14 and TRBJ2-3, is EAGVTQFPSHSVIEKGQTVTLRCDPISGHDNLYWYRRVMGKEIKFLLHFVKESKQDESGMPNNRFLAERTGGTYSTLKVQPAELEDSGVYFCASSQQGTSTTDTQYFGPGTRLTVL.

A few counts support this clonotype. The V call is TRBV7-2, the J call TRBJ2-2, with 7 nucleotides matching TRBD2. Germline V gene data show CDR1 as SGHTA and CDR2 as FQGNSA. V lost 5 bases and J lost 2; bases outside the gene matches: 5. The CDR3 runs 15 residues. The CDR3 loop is CASSPLARNTGELFF. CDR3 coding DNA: TGTGCCAGCAGCCCACTAGCGAGAAACACCGGGGAGCTGTTTTTT.

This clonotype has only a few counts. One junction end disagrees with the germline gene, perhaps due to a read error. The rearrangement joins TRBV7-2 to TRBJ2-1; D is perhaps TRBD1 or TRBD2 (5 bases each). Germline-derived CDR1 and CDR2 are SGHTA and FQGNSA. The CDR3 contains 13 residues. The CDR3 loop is CASSLGASSGLRF. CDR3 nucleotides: TGTGCCAGCAGCCTAGGGGCGTCGAGCGGCCTTAGGTTC.

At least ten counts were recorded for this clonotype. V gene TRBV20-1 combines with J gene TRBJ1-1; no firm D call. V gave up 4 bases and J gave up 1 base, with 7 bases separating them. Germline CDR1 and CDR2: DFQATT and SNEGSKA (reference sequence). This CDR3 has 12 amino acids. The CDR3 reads CSAMVGNTEAFF. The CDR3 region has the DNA TGCAGTGCTATGGTTGGGAACACTGAAGCTTTCTTT.

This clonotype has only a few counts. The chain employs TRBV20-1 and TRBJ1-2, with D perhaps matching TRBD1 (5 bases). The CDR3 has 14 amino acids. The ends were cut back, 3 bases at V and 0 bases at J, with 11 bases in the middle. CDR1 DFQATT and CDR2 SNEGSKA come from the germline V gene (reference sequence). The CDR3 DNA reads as TGCAGTGCTAGCCGGGACGGAACTAACTATGGCTACACCTTC. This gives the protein CSASRDGTNYGYTF.

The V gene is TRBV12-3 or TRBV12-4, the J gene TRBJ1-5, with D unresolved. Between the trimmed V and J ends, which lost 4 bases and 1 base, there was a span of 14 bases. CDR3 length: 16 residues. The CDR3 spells CASSSSNVASNQPQHF. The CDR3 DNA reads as TGTGCCAGCAGTTCCTCTAATGTGGCGAGCAATCAGCCCCAGCATTTT.

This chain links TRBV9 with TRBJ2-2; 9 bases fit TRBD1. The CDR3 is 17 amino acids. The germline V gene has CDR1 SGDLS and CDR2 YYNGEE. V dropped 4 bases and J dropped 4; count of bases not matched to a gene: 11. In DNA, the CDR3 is TGTGCCAGCAGCCCTCGACAGGGGGGGACAGGCACCGGGGAGCTGTTTTTT. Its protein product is CASSPRQGGTGTGELFF.

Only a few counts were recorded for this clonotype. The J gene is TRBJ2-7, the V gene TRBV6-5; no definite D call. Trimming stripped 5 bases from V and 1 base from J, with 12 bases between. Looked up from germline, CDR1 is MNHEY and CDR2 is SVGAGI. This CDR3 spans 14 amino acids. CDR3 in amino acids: CASSLFHNSYEQYF. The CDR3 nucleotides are TGTGCCAGCAGTCTATTTCACAATTCCTACGAGCAGTACTTC.

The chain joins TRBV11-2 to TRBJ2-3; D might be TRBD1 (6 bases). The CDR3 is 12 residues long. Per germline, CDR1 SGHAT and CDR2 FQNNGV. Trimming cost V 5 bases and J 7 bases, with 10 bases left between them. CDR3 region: CASSMDRNTQYF. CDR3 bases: TGTGCCAGCAGCATGGACAGAAATACGCAGTATTTT.

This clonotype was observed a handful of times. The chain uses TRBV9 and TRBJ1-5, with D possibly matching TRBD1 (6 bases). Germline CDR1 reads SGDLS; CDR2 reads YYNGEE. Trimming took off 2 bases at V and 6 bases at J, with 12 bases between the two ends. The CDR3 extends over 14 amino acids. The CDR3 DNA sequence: TGTGCCAGCAGCGTGGGGGGCATTGGTCAGCCCCAGCATTTT. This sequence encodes CASSVGGIGQPQHF.

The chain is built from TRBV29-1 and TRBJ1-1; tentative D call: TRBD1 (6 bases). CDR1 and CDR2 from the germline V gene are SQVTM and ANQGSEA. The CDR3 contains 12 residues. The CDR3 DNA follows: TGCAGTGGCACAGGGTTGAACACTGAAGCTTTCTTT. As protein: CSGTGLNTEAFF.